The 22 T cell receptor beta chains below all came from one sample that was sequenced in a study of T-cell reconstitution after alpha-beta-depleted transplantation in children. Unique molecular identifiers were incorporated into the prepared TCRbeta library. Via MiXCR, TCRdb re-called the PCR reads, giving one row per CDR3 protein. The sample contains nearly 400,000 distinct CDR3 sequences, just over 20% of which appear only once. The input for sequencing was PBMCs from the stem cell graft donor, taken from the stem cell graft. The source of these receptors is a human donor who donated a stem cell graft to a child with acute myeloid leukemia.

This clonotype has only a few counts. The chain links TRBV7-2 to TRBJ1-1, with unresolved D. The V gene lost 5 bases and the J gene lost 4 bases, with 17 bases spanning the gap. The CDR3 length is 15 residues. Germline assignment: CDR1 SGHTA and CDR2 FQGNSA. The CDR3 DNA reads as TGTGCCAGCAGCCCCTGGCGACAAGACGGCACTGAAGCTTTCTTT. It is translated as CASSPWRQDGTEAFF.

The V call is TRBV10-2, the J call TRBJ2-5; D is undetermined. Germline V gene sequence: CDR1 WSHSY, CDR2 SAAADI. Trimming removed 3 bases from V and 0 bases from J, with 17 bases in between. This CDR3 is 17 amino acids long. CDR3 DNA sequence: TGCGCCAGCAGTGATATCACCGAGACGGCGTACCAAGAGACCCAGTACTTC. As protein: CASSDITETAYQETQYF.

This clonotype showed up just a few times. This rearrangement joins TRBV10-3 to TRBJ2-3, with D unresolved. The V end was cut by 6 bases, the J end by 2 bases, with 12 bases between. This CDR3 comprises 14 residues. From germline, CDR1 is ENHRY and CDR2 SYGVKD. CDR3 in amino acids: CAISHLNNTDTQYF. The CDR3 DNA follows: TGTGCCATCAGCCATCTCAATAACACAGATACGCAGTATTTT.

The CDR3 region has the DNA TGTGCCAGCAGGGAGATCTACAATGAGCAGTTCTTC. This codes for CASREIYNEQFF. The gene calls are TRBV28 and TRBJ2-1; no definite D call. V shed 6 bases and J shed 3 bases, with 6 bases lying between them. The length of the CDR3 is 12 residues. Germline assignment: CDR1 MDHEN and CDR2 SYDVKM.

To note about this clonotype: At one boundary the junction diverges from the germline segment, which might be a read error. V and J are TRBV7-9 and TRBJ1-5; TRBD1 might be the D (6 bases). Germline lookup yields CDR1 SEHNR and CDR2 FQNEAQ (reference sequence). This CDR3 is built from 12 residues. DNA of the CDR3: TGTGCCAGCAGTTTAGGGGGGGAGCCCCAGCATTTT. Its protein product is CASSLGGEPQHF. The full variable domain, rest sourced from reference TRBV7-9 and TRBJ1-5, is DTGVSQNPRHKITKRGQNVTFRCDPISEHNRLYWYRQTLGQGPEFLTYFQNEAQLEKSRLLSDRFSAERPKGSFSTLEIQRTEQGDSAMYLCASSLGGEPQHFGDGTRLSIL.

This clonotype was recorded a few times. J is TRBJ1-5 and V is TRBV12-3 or TRBV12-4; 8 nucleotides match TRBD1. The CDR3 totals 14 residues. V was clipped by 5 bases and J by 3 bases; unmatched bases: 3. CDR3 sequence reads: CASSRQGLNQPQHF. In DNA form, the CDR3 reads TGTGCCAGCAGTCGACAGGGGCTCAATCAGCCCCAGCATTTT.

The chain combines TRBV19 with TRBJ1-5; TRBD1 is a possible D gene (6 bases). This CDR3 region has 14 residues. The ends were cut back, 5 bases at V and 10 bases at J, with 18 bases in the middle. Germline V gene lookup returns CDR1 LNHDA and CDR2 SQIVND (reference sequence). DNA for the CDR3: TGTGCCAGTAGTCCGCCCGGGACAATCCATCCCCAGCATTTT. It is translated as CASSPPGTIHPQHF.

This clonotype was recorded at least ten times. The chain employs TRBV6-5 and TRBJ2-1; no definite D call. V was clipped by 2 bases and J by 6 bases, with 8 bases between them. Per germline, CDR1 MNHEY and CDR2 SVGAGI. The CDR3 contains 13 residues. The CDR3 region is CASSYQLTNEQFF. CDR3 DNA sequence: TGTGCCAGCAGTTACCAACTGACCAATGAGCAGTTCTTC.

The J gene is TRBJ2-5, the V gene TRBV7-2; D unresolved. Germline CDR1 and CDR2: SGHTA and FQGNSA. Trimming pared 6 bases from V and 3 bases from J, leaving 17 bases between. The CDR3 is 15 amino acids. CDR3 in amino acids: CASSLGFPSEETQYF. CDR3 bases: TGTGCCAGCAGTCTAGGGTTTCCCTCCGAAGAGACCCAGTACTTC.

This clonotype was seen ten or more times. This sequence joins TRBV20-1 and TRBJ2-1, with 11 bases aligning to TRBD2. The V and J ends lost 1 base and 14 bases, in that order; junction bases with no gene match: 7. The CDR3 loop spans 13 amino acids. From germline, CDR1 is DFQATT and CDR2 SNEGSKA (reference sequence). The CDR3 loop is CSARVGTSGREFF. CDR3 nucleotides: TGCAGTGCTAGAGTGGGGACTAGCGGTCGCGAGTTCTTC.

The table lists this clonotype with a few counts. DNA of the CDR3: TGTGCCAGCAGCTTCGTGGGAGATATCTACGAGCAGTACTTC. This encodes CASSFVGDIYEQYF. The rearrangement joins TRBV7-9 to TRBJ2-7; perhaps TRBD2 as D (5 bases). The V end was cut by 3 bases, the J end by 3 bases, with 12 bases between. The CDR3 is 14 residues long. Germline CDR1 is SEHNR and CDR2 is FQNEAQ (reference sequence).

This clonotype was detected only a few times. The chain employs TRBV11-2 and TRBJ2-1; no definite D call. V shed 2 bases and J shed 8 bases, with 4 bases lying between them. This CDR3 has 11 amino acids. Per germline, CDR1 SGHAT and CDR2 FQNNGV. The CDR3: CASSLSDEQFF. The CDR3 nucleotides are TGTGCCAGCAGCTTAAGCGATGAGCAGTTCTTC.

The chain is built from TRBV6-1 and TRBJ2-5; 10 bases map to TRBD2. Germline V gene sequence: CDR1 MNHNS, CDR2 SASEGT. With 7 bases clipped from V and 6 bases from J, the junction kept 8 bases outside the gene matches. CDR3 length: 14 residues. CDR3 residues: CASTVAGGGKTQYF. The CDR3 bases are TGTGCCAGCACCGTAGCGGGAGGCGGAAAGACCCAGTACTTC.

This clonotype was observed many times. The J gene is TRBJ2-7, the V gene TRBV7-9; 7 nucleotides line up with TRBD2. Germline trimming cut 1 base from V and 4 bases from J; bases unmatched to any gene: 13. Germline CDR1 and CDR2: SEHNR and FQNEAQ (reference sequence). This CDR3 region has 17 residues. The CDR3 DNA sequence: TGTGCCAGCAGCTTAGGTGGTGGGAGGGCCTTGGGGTACGAGCAGTACTTC. This sequence encodes CASSLGGGRALGYEQYF.

The gene calls are TRBV19 and TRBJ2-7, with D possibly being TRBD2 (6 bases). Trimming took 3 bases from V and 7 from J, leaving 25 bases between them. This CDR3 has 17 amino acids. CDR1 is LNHDA, CDR2 SQIVND, per germline (reference sequence). CDR3 nucleotide sequence: TGTGCCAGTAGTATCGTAAGGGACTCAACGCCCCTATGGGAGCAGTACTTC. It codes for CASSIVRDSTPLWEQYF.

This clonotype was detected a few times. This chain connects TRBV3-1 to TRBJ2-4, with a possible D match to TRBD2 (5 bases). Germline V lookup: CDR1 LGHDT, CDR2 YNNKEL (reference sequence). Trimming removed 7 bases from V and 9 bases from J, with 16 bases in between. The CDR3 is made up of 13 amino acids. The CDR3 reads CASIGPGSGIQYF. CDR3 DNA sequence: TGTGCCAGCATCGGACCGGGAAGCGGCATTCAGTACTTC.

This clonotype was found many times. This CDR3 reads CAISGGHTTGNEQFF. The CDR3 DNA sequence: TGTGCCATCAGTGGGGGACATACGACAGGCAATGAGCAGTTCTTC. J is TRBJ2-1 and V is TRBV10-3, with a possible D match to TRBD1 (6 bases). The germline CDR1 and CDR2 sequences are ENHRY and SYGVKD. Trimming left V 4 bases short and J 6 bases short, with 16 bases between. This CDR3 is built from 15 residues.

The rearrangement joins TRBV19 to TRBJ2-7; a possible D gene is TRBD1 (7 bases). Trimming pared 3 bases from V and 4 bases from J, leaving 16 bases between. Germline CDR1 is LNHDA and CDR2 is SQIVND (reference sequence). The CDR3 extends over 15 amino acids. CDR3 region: CASSIRETGRYEQYF. For the CDR3, the DNA is TGTGCCAGTAGTATTCGAGAGACAGGGAGGTACGAGCAGTACTTC.

This chain links TRBV27 with TRBJ2-7, with TRBD1 matching over 7 bases. The V and J ends lost 8 bases and 1 base, in that order; junction bases with no gene match: 8. The germline CDR1 and CDR2 sequences are MNHEY and SMNVEV (reference sequence). The length of the CDR3 is 14 residues. The CDR3 loop is CASHRQGMSYEQYF. The CDR3 bases are TGTGCCAGCCACAGACAGGGTATGTCCTACGAGCAGTACTTC.

Of note for this clonotype: An end of the junction differs from the germline gene, which may be a read error. The rearrangement links TRBV4-2 to TRBJ2-7; TRBD2 aligns across 14 bases. From germline, CDR1 is LGHNA and CDR2 YNFKEQ. The CDR3 sequence is 15 residues long. The CDR3: CASSQTGLAGEPGIF. CDR3 sequence (DNA): TGTGCCAGCAGCCAAACGGGACTAGCGGGGGAACCGGGTATTTTC.

J is TRBJ2-7 and V is TRBV20-1, with D perhaps TRBD1 (6 bases). Germline loops: CDR1 DFQATT, CDR2 SNEGSKA (reference sequence). This CDR3 is 13 amino acids long. Trimming took 0 bases from V and 4 from J, leaving 10 bases between them. As DNA, the CDR3 is TGCAGTGCTAGAGAGGGGACAAATTACGAGCAGTACTTC. Its translation is CSAREGTNYEQYF.

This clonotype was seen more than once but under ten times. The V call is TRBV5-1, the J call TRBJ1-1, with 8 bases that match TRBD1. Germline V lookup: CDR1 SGHRS, CDR2 YFSETQ. The J segment lost 1 base and the V segment lost 4 bases, leaving 3 bases of the junction unmatched. CDR3 size: 14 residues. The CDR3 bases are TGCGCCAGCAGCGTTGGACAGGGGAACACTGAAGCTTTCTTT. It is translated as CASSVGQGNTEAFF.